The entry that follows covers one TCR beta chain sequence. Its matching antigen is unknown. Losses at the gene ends were 6 bases for V and 15 bases for J; bases not matched to a gene: 12. The CDR3 loop spans 13 amino acids. The sample originates from a study of T cell responses to AZD1222 COVID-19 vaccine. Study-wide results and caveats: Targeting of unmutated variant regions was reportedly seen in nearly half of spike-specific TCRs.

Generated by immunoSEQ multiplex PCR, the TCRdb table keeps only in-frame clones and is missing some. Among tens of thousands of clones listed, under 85% were seen once. Specimen: peripheral blood, collected on day 0 of AZD1222 vaccination. The TCR was taken from an adult in good health. This chain joins TRBV12-3 or TRBV12-4 and TRBJ2-1; 9 nucleotides line up with TRBD2. As DNA, the CDR3 is TGTGCCAGCAGCCTGTTAGCGGGAGATTGTTTGTTCTTC. Translation gives CASSLLAGDCLFF.